This is a list of T cell receptor beta chains from one sample in a study of cytomegalovirus exposure and HLA in healthy donors. Data came from immunoSEQ multiplex PCR; TCRdb stores just in-frame clones and leaves some out. The sample includes roughly 80,000 clones, around 72% of them seen just once. Sequenced material: PBMCs. Every receptor here comes from a woman aged 40 to 49 in good health and CMV-seropositive. Each CDR3 is given without its conserved first and last residue. D genes are given only for firm matches.

J gene	D gene	V gene	CDR3 protein
TRBJ1-4	-	TRBV4-1	ASSKIGQEKLF
TRBJ2-7	TRBD1	TRBV7-3	ASSLKGTKKGQVNYEQY
TRBJ1-1	-	TRBV18	ASSPDRRENTEAF
TRBJ1-5	-	TRBV11-2	ASSLGRSNQPQH
TRBJ2-1	-	TRBV5-6	ASSLAASVYNEQF
TRBJ2-1	-	TRBV5-8	ASSRGFSSYNEQF
TRBJ2-1	TRBD2	TRBV11-2	ASSPPSGRGPNEQF
TRBJ1-2	TRBD1	TRBV6-5	ASSPGTGLNYGYT
TRBJ2-5	TRBD2	TRBV6-1	ASSEVGGTRGETQY
TRBJ1-2	-	TRBV7-9	ASSLGPEAGRGYT
TRBJ2-3	-	TRBV28	ASSFLSGTDTQY
TRBJ2-5	-	TRBV28	ASSSPAETGTQETQY
TRBJ1-5	TRBD1	TRBV10-3	AIRGTGGDQPQH
TRBJ1-2	-	TRBV27	ASSLKTGNYGYT
TRBJ2-7	TRBD1	TRBV7-7	ASSPWTGGAEQY
TRBJ1-1	TRBD1	TRBV15	ATSSTSAQGVTEAF
TRBJ1-2	TRBD1	TRBV27	ASSPQGVNYGYT
TRBJ2-7	-	TRBV10-2	ASVGAGNYEQY
TRBJ2-6	TRBD1	TRBV30	AWRLRDSSSGANVLT
TRBJ1-1	-	TRBV10-3	AISESKAGVAPNF
TRBJ2-1	TRBD2	TRBV9	ASSPERLAEEQF
TRBJ2-7	TRBD2	TRBV28	ASTSGRTYEQY
TRBJ2-7	TRBD1	TRBV7-2	ASSLTGVGQY
TRBJ1-6	TRBD1	TRBV4-2	ASSQVDRGSPLH
TRBJ1-2	TRBD1	TRBV7-9	ASSPQGGGDYGYT